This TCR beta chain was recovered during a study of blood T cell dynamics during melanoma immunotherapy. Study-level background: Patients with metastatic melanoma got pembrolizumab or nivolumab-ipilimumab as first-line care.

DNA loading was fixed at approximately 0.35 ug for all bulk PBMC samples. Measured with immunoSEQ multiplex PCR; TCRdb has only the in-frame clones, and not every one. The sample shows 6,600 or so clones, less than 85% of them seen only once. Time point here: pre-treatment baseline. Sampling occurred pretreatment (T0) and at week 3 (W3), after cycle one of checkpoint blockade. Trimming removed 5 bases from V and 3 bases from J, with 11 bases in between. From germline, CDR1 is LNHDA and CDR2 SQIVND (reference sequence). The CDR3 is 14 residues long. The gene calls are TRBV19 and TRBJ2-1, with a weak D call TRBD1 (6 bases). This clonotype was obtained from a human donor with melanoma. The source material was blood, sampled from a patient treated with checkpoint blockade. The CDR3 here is CASSPRQVYNEQFF. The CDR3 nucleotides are TGTGCCAGTAGTCCACGACAGGTCTACAATGAGCAGTTCTTC.